The T cell receptor beta chain described here comes from a study of response to subunit inactivated influenza vaccine. CDR1 SGHTA and CDR2 FQGNSA come from the germline V gene. CDR3 length equals 15 residues. V shed 5 bases and J 4 bases; nucleotides not matched to a gene: 6. TCRdb reprocessed the RT-PCR reads via MiXCR and lists one record per CDR3 protein. Counted here are around 530,000 distinct CDR3 sequences, 10% to 15% occurring once; the ten biggest clones make up around 9.6%. The rearrangement links TRBV7-2 to TRBJ2-3; 10 bases agree with TRBD2. Material: PBMCs from blood, obtained on the day of vaccination. This TCR was recovered from a man in his fifties or sixties who received an inactivated influenza vaccine. CDR3 loop: CASSQISGGSDTQYF. CDR3 bases: TGTGCCAGCAGCCAGATTAGCGGGGGGTCAGATACGCAGTATTTT.